A single sample gave rise to the 11 T cell receptor beta chains below, sequenced in a study of blood T cell repertoires in COVID-19. Libraries were prepared by immunoSEQ multiplex PCR; TCRdb keeps only in-frame clonotypes and omits some of them. The sample lists approximately 170,000 clones, around 80% occurring once. The sample consisted of PBMCs or T cells enriched from blood (not recorded which). Receptors originate from a woman between 65 and 79 years old in a cohort exposed to, infected with or recovered from COVID-19 (not recorded which).

The rearrangement uses TRBV18 and TRBJ2-7; weak D call: TRBD1 (6 bases). The CDR3 length is 14 residues. Trimming took off 1 base at V and 2 bases at J, with 9 bases between the two ends. The germline gives CDR1 KGHSH, CDR2 LQKENI. The CDR3 sequence: CASSPRGGTYEQYF. The CDR3 DNA reads as TGTGCCAGCTCACCACGAGGGGGAACCTACGAGCAGTACTTC.

V usage is TRBV5-1 and J usage is TRBJ2-1; TRBD1 matches 8 bases. Trimming removed 6 bases from V and 6 bases from J; junction bases left unmatched: 8. The germline V gene encodes CDR1 SGHRS and CDR2 YFSETQ. The CDR3 is 14 residues long. This chain's CDR3 is CASTPGQEVNEQFF. For the CDR3, the DNA is TGCGCCAGCACACCGGGACAGGAAGTCAATGAGCAGTTCTTC.

The chain links TRBV4-2 to TRBJ1-3; D gene uncertain. Germline lookup yields CDR1 LGHNA and CDR2 YNFKEQ. Trimming left V 4 bases short and J 4 bases short, with 8 bases between. This CDR3 has 13 amino acids. Here the CDR3 reads CASSREQGNTIYF. The DNA for the CDR3 is TGTGCCAGCAGCCGAGAACAGGGAAACACCATATATTTT.

This clone was detected only once. The chain links TRBV23-1 to TRBJ2-7; D gene unclear. TRBV23-1 is classed as an ORF, of uncertain function. V lost 0 bases to trimming and J lost 0 bases, with 9 bases between them. The CDR3 consists of 15 residues. CDR3 DNA: TGCGCCAGCAGTCAATCCGTAAAGCCCTCCTACGAGCAGTACTTC. Its translation: CASSQSVKPSYEQYF.

The table lists this clone with a count of one. V is TRBV5-1 and J is TRBJ2-2; 12 bases are shared with TRBD1. In germline, CDR1 is SGHRS, CDR2 YFSETQ. The junction had 6 bases not matched to a gene; V was cut back by 3 bases and J by 6 bases. The length of the CDR3 is 16 residues. The CDR3 DNA is TGCGCCAGCAGCTATGCGGGACAGGGGGCGGCCGGGGAGCTGTTTTTT. It encodes CASSYAGQGAAGELFF.

The chain recombines TRBV18 with TRBJ1-5; D is unresolved. This CDR3 has 14 amino acids. Between the trimmed V and J ends, which lost 2 bases and 4 bases, there was a span of 9 bases. Germline loops: CDR1 KGHSH, CDR2 LQKENI. For the CDR3, the DNA is TGTGCCAGCTCACCAGAGACGGGGAATCAGCCCCAGCATTTT. This translates into CASSPETGNQPQHF.

The chain uses TRBV7-8 and TRBJ1-5; D ambiguous. The CDR3 runs to 15 residues. The germline gives CDR1 SGHVS, CDR2 FQNEAQ. V gave up 5 bases and J gave up 5 bases, with 16 bases separating them. The CDR3 DNA is TGTGCCAGCAGCCGTAGCAGAGCCATCTATCAGCCCCAGCATTTT. Translation gives CASSRSRAIYQPQHF. The variable domain in full, with the rest retrieved from reference TRBV7-8 and TRBJ1-5, is GAGVSQSPRYKVAKRGQDVALRCDPISGHVSLFWYQQALGQGPEFLTYFQNEAQLDKSGLPSDRFFAERPEGSVSTLKIQRTQQEDSAVYLCASSRSRAIYQPQHFGDGTRLSIL.

The V gene is TRBV5-1, the J gene TRBJ2-3, with D possibly being TRBD2 (5 bases). CDR3 length: 15 amino acids. Germline V CDR1 and CDR2: SGHRS, YFSETQ. The ends were cut back, 1 base at V and 1 base at J, with 10 bases in the middle. The CDR3 here is CASSLSGAGTDTQYF. The CDR3, as DNA: TGCGCCAGCAGCTTGAGCGGAGCCGGCACAGATACGCAGTATTTT.

The rearrangement joins TRBV3-1 (or the pseudogene TRBV3-2) to TRBJ2-7; 9 positions agree with TRBD2. CDR3 length equals 15 residues. CDR1 is LGHDT, CDR2 YNNKEL, per germline (reference sequence). J gave up 3 bases and V 1 base, and 4 bases lay outside the gene matches. CDR3: CASSQAPSGDYEQYF. The CDR3, as DNA: TGTGCCAGCAGCCAAGCGCCTAGCGGGGACTACGAGCAGTACTTC.

The chain is built from TRBV19 and TRBJ2-1, with TRBD2 identical over 13 bases. The J segment lost 5 bases and the V segment lost 5 bases, leaving 9 bases of the junction unmatched. Germline loops: CDR1 LNHDA, CDR2 SQIVND (reference sequence). The CDR3 runs 17 residues. The CDR3 nucleotides are TGTGCCAGTAGTCTCAGACTAGCGGGAGGCCCAAACAATGAGCAGTTCTTC. Protein sequence: CASSLRLAGGPNNEQFF.

CDR3 in DNA: TGCGCCAGCAGCTTGGGAACGACAGGGGATCAGCCCCAGCATTTT. Protein sequence: CASSLGTTGDQPQHF. The V gene is TRBV5-1, the J gene TRBJ1-5; TRBD1 aligns across 8 bases. The germline gives CDR1 SGHRS, CDR2 YFSETQ. The CDR3 runs to 15 residues. J was trimmed by 5 bases and V by 0 bases; bases with no gene match: 4.